The clone carrying this T cell receptor beta chain has a count of ten or more. Its antigen is not identified. The source of the sample is a study of T cells after yellow fever vaccination. It was through 5'RACE template switching that TCR cDNA was made, with a universal primer site and UMIs added. TCRdb redid the calling of the 5' RACE reads with MiXCR, one entry per CDR3 protein. The table lists some 120,000 distinct CDR3 sequences, 7.5% to 9.5% of them singletons. Findings and limits, study-wide: Researchers cautioned that FACS-sorted repertoires could harbor abundant clonotypes contaminating from the bulk population. Clonotypes appearing in both CD4 and CD8 compartments existed, and their share was small. The secondary response showed a weaker magnitude and a faster peak, day 5 versus 15.

V lost 0 bases and J 6 bases, leaving 9 bases between the germline ends. The V gene's germline CDR1 is MGHRA and CDR2 YSYEKL. This CDR3 has 14 residues. The TCR sequence derives from a man aged 25-45 years who received the YFV17D yellow fever vaccine. This chain links TRBV4-1 with TRBJ2-1; D unclear. This material consisted of CD8+ T cells sorted from PBMCs, taken 45 days after the yellow fever booster vaccination. DNA for the CDR3: TGCGCCAGCAGCCAAGAGGCCAGACCCAATGAGCAGTTCTTC. Translating gives CASSQEARPNEQFF.